The rows below give T cell receptor beta chains drawn from one sample of a study of brain T cells in children with intractable seizures. Data came from immunoSEQ multiplex PCR; TCRdb stores just in-frame clones and leaves some out. The sample comprises about 340,000 clones, over 90% of which are singletons, and 4.5% to 7% rests with the top ten. The source material was peripheral blood, sampled less than 6 months after surgery. These receptor sequences come from a boy under two years old with tuberous sclerosis and intractable seizures. CDR3s include the opening cysteine and the closing phenylalanine or tryptophan. Each record gives: D gene, clone size, J gene, V gene, CDR3 DNA, CDR3 protein. The D gene is left open where the match is weak. Only some rows state a clone size, as once, few, many or a class for expanded clones.

D: .
size: .
J: TRBJ2-2
V: TRBV5-1
DNA: TGCGCCAGCAGCTTGGAAGGGGGCACCGGGGAGCTGTTTTTT
CDR3: CASSLEGGTGELFF

D: .
size: .
J: TRBJ2-1
V: TRBV7-3
DNA: TGTGCCAGCAGCTTAATGGTGGACAATGAGCAGTTCTTC
CDR3: CASSLMVDNEQFF

D: .
size: .
J: TRBJ2-3
V: TRBV9
DNA: TGTGCCAGCAACCACGGATCGGATAGCACAGATACGCAGTATTTT
CDR3: CASNHGSDSTDTQYF

D: TRBD2
size: .
J: TRBJ2-5
V: TRBV5-6
DNA: TGTGCCAGCAGCCCGACTAGCGGTTGGTACCAAGAGACCCAGTACTTC
CDR3: CASSPTSGWYQETQYF

D: TRBD2
size: .
J: TRBJ2-7
V: TRBV25-1
DNA: TGTGCCAGCAGCCCGGGACTAGCGGGAACCTACGAGCAGTACTTC
CDR3: CASSPGLAGTYEQYF

D: .
size: .
J: TRBJ1-3
V: TRBV29-1
DNA: TGCAGCGTTGAGTTGTGGACGGAGGCCTCTGGAAACACCATATATTTT
CDR3: CSVELWTEASGNTIYF

D: .
size: once
J: TRBJ2-2
V: TRBV7-2
DNA: TGTGCCAGCAGCATAGTCACCGGGGAGCTGTTTTTT
CDR3: CASSIVTGELFF

D: .
size: .
J: TRBJ1-1
V: TRBV7-9
DNA: TGTGCCAGCAGCTTAGGAGCCAATCAGGTAATCACTGAAGCTTTCTTT
CDR3: CASSLGANQVITEAFF

D: .
size: .
J: TRBJ1-5
V: TRBV19
DNA: TGTGCCAGTAGTGCCTTTATACAGTACCTCAATCAGCCCCAGCATTTT
CDR3: CASSAFIQYLNQPQHF

D: .
size: .
J: TRBJ1-1
V: TRBV5-1
DNA: TGCGCCAGCACCCTGGGGCGGGCTGACACTGAAGCTTTCTTT
CDR3: CASTLGRADTEAFF

D: TRBD1
size: .
J: TRBJ1-1
V: TRBV19
DNA: TGTGCCAGTAGTGTCCACAGGGGAACTGAAGCTTTCTTT
CDR3: CASSVHRGTEAFF

D: .
size: .
J: TRBJ1-1
V: TRBV11-3
DNA: TGTGCCAGCAGCTTAGTAGCCTCGACAGAAAACACTGAAGCTTTCTTT
CDR3: CASSLVASTENTEAFF

D: TRBD2
size: .
J: TRBJ2-7
V: TRBV2
DNA: TGTGCCAGCAGTGCTTGGCGGGAGGGTGAGGAGCAGTACTTC
CDR3: CASSAWREGEEQYF

D: TRBD1
size: .
J: TRBJ1-2
V: TRBV20-1
DNA: TGCAGCCCAGGGGGGGAAGGCTACACCTTC
CDR3: CSPGGEGYTF

D: TRBD1
size: .
J: TRBJ1-2
V: TRBV5-1
DNA: TGCGCCAGCAGTCTAACAGGGGAAGTTCCTAACTATGGCTACACCTTC
CDR3: CASSLTGEVPNYGYTF

D: TRBD2
size: .
J: TRBJ2-3
V: TRBV7-3
DNA: TGTGCCAGCAGCCCCCAGGGAGGGGAGGGCACAGATACGCAGTATTTT
CDR3: CASSPQGGEGTDTQYF

D: .
size: .
J: TRBJ1-3
V: TRBV30
DNA: TGTGCCTGGAGTGTAGGCAGGTACAACACCATATATTTT
CDR3: CAWSVGRYNTIYF

D: .
size: .
J: TRBJ2-2
V: TRBV19
DNA: TGTGCCAGCGAGATAAGGGGTGCCGGGGAGCTGTTTTTT
CDR3: CASEIRGAGELFF

D: TRBD1
size: .
J: TRBJ2-2
V: TRBV25-1
DNA: TGTGCCAGCAGTCGGACAGGGGTCAACACCGGGGAGCTGTTTTTT
CDR3: CASSRTGVNTGELFF

D: .
size: .
J: TRBJ1-1
V: TRBV10-3
DNA: TGTGCCATCAGTGAGTCGGCGCTTGAAGCTTTCTTT
CDR3: CAISESALEAFF

D: .
size: .
J: TRBJ1-5
V: TRBV19
DNA: TGTGCCAGTAAGGCGGGCAATCAGCCCCAGCATTTT
CDR3: CASKAGNQPQHF

D: .
size: once
J: TRBJ2-7
V: TRBV6-5
DNA: TGTGCCAGCAGTTACTCTTACGCAGGGTCCTACGAGCAGTACTTC
CDR3: CASSYSYAGSYEQYF

D: .
size: .
J: TRBJ2-3
V: TRBV9
DNA: TGTGCCAGCAGCGTAGAGGGGGTCGGCACAGATACGCAGTATTTT
CDR3: CASSVEGVGTDTQYF

D: TRBD1
size: .
J: TRBJ1-2
V: TRBV27
DNA: TGTGCCAGCAGTCCACCGGACAGGTCGTATGGCTACACCTTC
CDR3: CASSPPDRSYGYTF

D: .
size: .
J: TRBJ2-3
V: TRBV28
DNA: TGTGCCAGCAGTTTTGGAGGGGGCACAGATACGCAGTATTTT
CDR3: CASSFGGGTDTQYF

D: .
size: .
J: TRBJ1-2
V: TRBV19
DNA: TGTGCCAGTAGTATTGTAAGTGGGCTTAACTATGGCTACACCTTC
CDR3: CASSIVSGLNYGYTF

D: TRBD2
size: .
J: TRBJ2-1
V: TRBV6-5
DNA: TGTGCCAGCAGTTACTATAGCGGGGGGGCCCGGAATGAGCAGTTCTTC
CDR3: CASSYYSGGARNEQFF

D: .
size: .
J: TRBJ1-4
V: TRBV28
DNA: TGTGCCAGCAGTTTCGGTAGAGATGAAAAACTGTTTTTT
CDR3: CASSFGRDEKLFF

D: .
size: .
J: TRBJ1-5
V: TRBV25-1
DNA: TGTGCCAGCAGTGACTCGGGCAATCAGCCCCAGCATTTT
CDR3: CASSDSGNQPQHF